This is a list of T cell receptor beta chains from one sample in a study of T cells in Graves' hyperthyroidism and ophthalmopathy. TCRdb itself ran the multiplex PCR reads through MiXCR, one entry per CDR3 protein. The sample lists roughly 580,000 distinct CDR3 sequences, approximately 15% seen once, with more than 5% in the top ten. What was sequenced was blood. The receptors originated from a woman between 25 and 40 years old with Graves' hyperthyroidism that later progressed to Graves' ophthalmopathy. Both conserved end residues are part of each CDR3. A D gene is named only where the DNA matches it firmly. A row's size may be missing; if present it is once, few, many or a size class.

TRBJ1-5	TRBV20-1	-	few	TGCAGTGCTAGAGGGAATCAGCCCCAGCATTTT	CSARGNQPQHF
TRBJ1-5	TRBV28	-	many	TGTGCCAGCAGTCCCGCGGGCTTCCACCCCAATCAGCCCCAGCATTTT	CASSPAGFHPNQPQHF
TRBJ2-2	TRBV12-3/TRBV12-4	-	many	TGTGCCAGCAGTTACCGGACTATTAACACCGGGGAGCTGTTTTTT	CASSYRTINTGELFF
TRBJ2-5	TRBV28	-	many	TGTGCCAGCAGAACAGCTCCCCAAGAGACCCAGTACTTC	CASRTAPQETQYF
TRBJ1-4	TRBV15	TRBD1	many	TGTGCCACCAGCGGCTACAGGGGGCTAGATGAAAAACTGTTTTTT	CATSGYRGLDEKLFF
TRBJ1-1	TRBV13	-	few	TGTGCCAGCAGCTTGGGCCCCTATGTGAACACTGGAGCTTTCTTT	CASSLGPYVNTGAFF
TRBJ2-3	TRBV13	-	many	TGTGCCAGCAGCTTAGGGGGGAGAGCAGATACGCAGTATTTT	CASSLGGRADTQYF
TRBJ2-1	TRBV7-9	TRBD1	few	TGTGCCAGCAGCTTACTTCAGGGGGCGAACAATGAGCAGTTCTTC	CASSLLQGANNEQFF
TRBJ2-3	TRBV2	TRBD2	many	TGTGCCAGCAGTCCCCATCCGGGGGGGAGCGCAGATACGCAGTATTTT	CASSPHPGGSADTQYF
TRBJ2-3	TRBV29-1	TRBD2	few	TGCAGCGCCGGGGGGGACTCAGATACGCAGTATTTT	CSAGGDSDTQYF
TRBJ2-2	TRBV6-5	-	many	TGTGCCAGCAGTTACTCGTGGGACTCGAACACCGGGGAGCTGTTTTTT	CASSYSWDSNTGELFF
TRBJ2-7	TRBV28	-	many	TGTGCCAGCAGTTTTTCCCGTCGGGGTTCCGACGAGCAGTACTTC	CASSFSRRGSDEQYF
TRBJ2-7	TRBV28	TRBD2	-	TGTGCCAGCAAAACGGGGGGGGCCCACGAGCAGTACTTC	CASKTGGAHEQYF
TRBJ1-2	TRBV6-2/TRBV6-3	-	many	TGTGCCAGCAGCCCTGGGAAACGTTCTGGCTACACCTTC	CASSPGKRSGYTF
TRBJ2-1	TRBV11-2	-	many	TGTGCCAGCAGCTTAAGATTGCGGCAGGGGTTCTACAATGAGCAGTTCTTC	CASSLRLRQGFYNEQFF
TRBJ1-5	TRBV24-1	-	many	TGTGCCACCAGTGACTCCAAGGGGCTTCTCCAGCATTTT	CATSDSKGLLQHF
TRBJ1-1	TRBV27	TRBD1	-	TGTGCCAGCGGTGTTGCAGGGGGCTTTGGTGGGACTTTCTTT	CASGVAGGFGGTFF
TRBJ2-1	TRBV7-9	-	few	TGTGCCAGCAGCTTGGGGCAGGGAATCCCTAATGAGCAGTTCTTC	CASSLGQGIPNEQFF
TRBJ1-4	TRBV12-3/TRBV12-4	-	-	TGTGCCAGCAGTCTAATTGGAGGGATGCGGGAAAAACTGTTTTTT	CASSLIGGMREKLFF
TRBJ1-2	TRBV11-2	-	many	TGTGCCAGCAGCTTAGACGACGGGCTTCTATCCTTGGCGCGGGGCTACACCTTC	CASSLDDGLLSLARGYTF
TRBJ1-2	TRBV27	-	many	TGTGCCAGCAGTCCAGACGAACTCCTATATGGCTACACCTTC	CASSPDELLYGYTF
TRBJ2-1	TRBV10-3	-	many	TGTGCCATCAGTGAGAACAATGAGCAGTTCTTC	CAISENNEQFF
TRBJ2-1	TRBV10-3	-	few	TGTGCCATCAGTAGCGCCGGCTCCTACAATGAGCAGTTCTTC	CAISSAGSYNEQFF
TRBJ2-7	TRBV28	TRBD1	many	TGTGCCAGCAGCTACTCGGACAGGGCCTCCTACGAGCAGTACTTC	CASSYSDRASYEQYF
TRBJ2-3	TRBV20-1	TRBD1	many	TGCAGTGCTAGACAGGGGGCTAGCACAGATACGCAGTATTTT	CSARQGASTDTQYF
TRBJ1-3	TRBV29-1	TRBD1	-	TGCAGCGTTGGGGGGACAGACTCTGGAAACACCATATATTTT	CSVGGTDSGNTIYF
TRBJ1-5	TRBV5-4	TRBD1	-	TGTGCCAGCTTAAACCGCCGGGACAGCCTGATTCGCGATCAGCCCCAGCATTTT	CASLNRRDSLIRDQPQHF
TRBJ2-7	TRBV9	-	-	TGTGCCAGCAGCGTAGCGGGAGAAGGTAGCGAGCAGTACTTC	CASSVAGEGSEQYF
TRBJ1-2	TRBV7-9	-	-	TGTGCCAGCAGCCCGGGACGCCAGGACTATGGCTACACCTTC	CASSPGRQDYGYTF
TRBJ2-2	TRBV19	TRBD1	-	TGTGCCAGTAGTGGGACCGGGACAGGGATTCACGGGGAGCTGTTTTTT	CASSGTGTGIHGELFF
TRBJ2-5	TRBV29-1	TRBD2	many	TGCAGCGTTGATTACGGGAGGCAAGAGACCCAGTACTTC	CSVDYGRQETQYF
TRBJ1-2	TRBV12-3/TRBV12-4	-	many	TGTGCCAGCAGCTTAGAGGGCAGCTATGGCTACACCTTC	CASSLEGSYGYTF
TRBJ2-1	TRBV19	TRBD1	-	TGTGCCAGTAGTAACAGGGGACCTGAGCAGTTCTTC	CASSNRGPEQFF
TRBJ2-7	TRBV12-3/TRBV12-4	TRBD2	-	TGTGCCAGCGGAGCTAGCGGAACCTACGAGCAGTACTTC	CASGASGTYEQYF
TRBJ2-3	TRBV7-9	-	-	TGTGCCAGCCGCTCCGTGGATACGCAGTATTTT	CASRSVDTQYF